This T cell receptor beta chain was sequenced for a study of radiotherapy plus CTLA-4 blockade in lung cancer. Study-level information: Overall, roughly 18% of patients showed an objective response, while 31% attained disease control.

Sequencing used immunoSEQ multiplex PCR; TCRdb keeps in-frame clones, though not all of them. The repertoire holds about 76,000 clones, with under 80% as singletons. Germline CDR1 SQVTM, CDR2 ANQGSEA. The V gene lost 5 bases and the J gene lost 0 bases, with 10 bases spanning the gap. This CDR3 has 13 amino acids. This TCR was sampled from a human donor with non-small cell lung cancer whose response to radiotherapy plus ipilimumab could not be evaluated. Some clones in this sample may be carry-over from other donors' samples. V is TRBV29-1 and J is TRBJ1-1; D possibly corresponds to TRBD1 (6 bases). Sequences were derived from peripheral blood, sampled from a patient treated with radiotherapy plus ipilimumab. CDR3 amino acids: CSVLDRMNTEAFF. For the CDR3, the DNA is TGCAGCGTTCTCGACAGGATGAACACTGAAGCTTTCTTT.